Sequencing of this T cell receptor beta chain was carried out in a study of blood T cells in healthy people across ages. Primed by a sample-barcoded 5' primer and a J-beta primer mix, a second PCR proceeded for about 7 to 11 cycles. Each cDNA molecule was tagged by a template-switch adaptor that had 12 random nucleotides. A single record per CDR3 protein comes from TCRdb applying MiXCR to the 5' RACE reads. Counted here are about 620,000 distinct CDR3 sequences, about 51% occurring once; the ten biggest clones make up less than 15%. Trimming stripped 4 bases from V and 2 bases from J, with 15 bases between. This CDR3 has 16 residues. From germline, CDR1 is MNHNY and CDR2 SVGAGI (reference sequence).

This receptor was obtained from an elderly woman in good health. The chain couples TRBV6-6 to TRBJ1-5; D perhaps matches TRBD1 (5 bases). The sample comprised blood. The CDR3: CASSLLVGGGNQPQHF. Here the CDR3 DNA reads TGTGCCAGCAGTTTACTTGTCGGGGGAGGCAATCAGCCCCAGCATTTT.